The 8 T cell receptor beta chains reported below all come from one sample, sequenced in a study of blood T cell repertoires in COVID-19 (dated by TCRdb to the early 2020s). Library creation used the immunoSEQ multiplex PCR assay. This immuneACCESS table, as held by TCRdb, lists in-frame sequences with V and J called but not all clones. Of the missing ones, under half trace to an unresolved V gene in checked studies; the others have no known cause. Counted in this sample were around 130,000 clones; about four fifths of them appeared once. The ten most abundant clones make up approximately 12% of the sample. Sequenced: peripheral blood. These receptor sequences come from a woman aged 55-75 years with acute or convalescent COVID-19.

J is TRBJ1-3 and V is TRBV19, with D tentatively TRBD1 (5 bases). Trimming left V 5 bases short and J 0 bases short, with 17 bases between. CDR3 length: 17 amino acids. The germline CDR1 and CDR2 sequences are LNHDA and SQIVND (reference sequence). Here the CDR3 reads CASSLRDSTLSGNTIYF. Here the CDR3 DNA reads TGTGCCAGTAGTCTAAGAGACAGTACCCTCTCTGGAAACACCATATATTTT.

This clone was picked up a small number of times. For the CDR3, the DNA is TGTGCCAGCAGTTTCGGAGTCACTGAAGCTTTCTTT. Protein sequence: CASSFGVTEAFF. The V call is TRBV12-3 or TRBV12-4, the J call TRBJ1-1; D gene ambiguous. Trimming took 3 bases from V and 4 from J, leaving 6 bases between them. This CDR3 region has 12 residues.

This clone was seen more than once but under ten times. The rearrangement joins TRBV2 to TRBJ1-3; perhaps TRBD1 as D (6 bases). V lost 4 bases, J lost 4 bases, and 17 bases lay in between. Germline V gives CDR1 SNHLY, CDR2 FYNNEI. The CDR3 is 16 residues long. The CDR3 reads CASSAGGRVQGNTIYF. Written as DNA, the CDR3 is TGTGCCAGCAGTGCGGGGGGCAGGGTCCAGGGAAACACCATATATTTT.

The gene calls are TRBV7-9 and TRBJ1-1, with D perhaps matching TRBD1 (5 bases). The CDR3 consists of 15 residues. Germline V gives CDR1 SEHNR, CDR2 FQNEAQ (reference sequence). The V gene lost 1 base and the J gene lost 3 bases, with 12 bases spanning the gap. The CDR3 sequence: CASSLGSGEDTEAFF. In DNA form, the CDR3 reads TGTGCCAGCAGCTTAGGGTCGGGGGAGGACACTGAAGCTTTCTTT.

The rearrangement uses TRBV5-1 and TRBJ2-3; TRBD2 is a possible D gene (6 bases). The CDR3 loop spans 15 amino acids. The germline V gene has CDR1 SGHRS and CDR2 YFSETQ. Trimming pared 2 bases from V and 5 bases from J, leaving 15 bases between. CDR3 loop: CASSFGGARGDTQYF. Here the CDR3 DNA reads TGCGCCAGCAGCTTTGGAGGGGCCCGGGGAGATACGCAGTATTTT.

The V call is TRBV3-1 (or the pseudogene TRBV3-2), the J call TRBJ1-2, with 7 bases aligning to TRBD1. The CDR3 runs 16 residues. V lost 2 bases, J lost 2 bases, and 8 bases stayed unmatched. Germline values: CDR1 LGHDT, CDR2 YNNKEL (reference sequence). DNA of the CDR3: TGTGCCAGCAGCCAATTAGGGGTGGACAGGAACTATGGCTACACCTTC. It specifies CASSQLGVDRNYGYTF.

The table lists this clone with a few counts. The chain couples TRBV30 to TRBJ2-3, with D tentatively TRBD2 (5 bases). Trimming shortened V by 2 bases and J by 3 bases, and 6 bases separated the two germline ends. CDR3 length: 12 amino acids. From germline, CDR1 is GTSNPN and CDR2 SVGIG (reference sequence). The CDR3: CAWSSGTDTQYF. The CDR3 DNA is TGTGCCTGGAGTAGCGGAACAGATACGCAGTATTTT.

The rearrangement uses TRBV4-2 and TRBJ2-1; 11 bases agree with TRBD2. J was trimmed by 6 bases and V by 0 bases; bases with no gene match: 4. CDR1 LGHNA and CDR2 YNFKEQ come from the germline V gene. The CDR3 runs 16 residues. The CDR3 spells CASSQDIAGGPNEQFF. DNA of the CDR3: TGTGCCAGCAGCCAAGATATAGCGGGGGGGCCCAATGAGCAGTTCTTC.